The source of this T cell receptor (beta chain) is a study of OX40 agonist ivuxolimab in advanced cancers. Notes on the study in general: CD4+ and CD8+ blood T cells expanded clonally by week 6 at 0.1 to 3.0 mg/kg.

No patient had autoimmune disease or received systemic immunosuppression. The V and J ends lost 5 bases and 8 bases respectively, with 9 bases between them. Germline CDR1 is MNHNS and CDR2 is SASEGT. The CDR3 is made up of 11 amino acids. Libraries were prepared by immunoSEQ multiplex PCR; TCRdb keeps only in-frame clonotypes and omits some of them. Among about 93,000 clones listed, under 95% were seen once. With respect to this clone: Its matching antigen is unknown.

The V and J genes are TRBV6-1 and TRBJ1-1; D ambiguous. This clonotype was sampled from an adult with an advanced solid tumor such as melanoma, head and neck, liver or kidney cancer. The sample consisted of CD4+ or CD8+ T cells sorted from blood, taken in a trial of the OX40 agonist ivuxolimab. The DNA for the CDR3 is TGTGCCAGCAGTTACGACGCCGAAGCTTTCTTT. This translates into CASSYDAEAFF.